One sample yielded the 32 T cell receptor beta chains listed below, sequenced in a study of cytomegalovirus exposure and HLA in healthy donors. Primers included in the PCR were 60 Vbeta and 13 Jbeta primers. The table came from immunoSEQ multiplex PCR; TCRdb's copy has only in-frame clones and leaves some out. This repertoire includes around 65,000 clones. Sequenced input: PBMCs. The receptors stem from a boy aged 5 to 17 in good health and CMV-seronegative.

CDR3 region: CASSLGGRGNSPLHF. CDR3 sequence (DNA): TGTGCCAGCAGTCTGGGGGGCAGGGGGAATTCACCCCTCCACTTT. The genes are TRBV6-5 and TRBJ1-6, with 7 bases aligning to TRBD1. The CDR3 has 15 amino acids. The germline CDR1 and CDR2 sequences are MNHEY and SVGAGI. The V and J ends lost 5 bases and 7 bases, in that order; junction bases with no gene match: 8.

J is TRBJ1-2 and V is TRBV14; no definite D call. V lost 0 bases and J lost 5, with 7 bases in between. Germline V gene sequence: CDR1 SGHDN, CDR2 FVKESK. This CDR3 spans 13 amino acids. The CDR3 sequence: CASSQEAGYGYTF. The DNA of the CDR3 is TGTGCCAGCAGCCAAGAGGCCGGGTATGGCTACACCTTC.

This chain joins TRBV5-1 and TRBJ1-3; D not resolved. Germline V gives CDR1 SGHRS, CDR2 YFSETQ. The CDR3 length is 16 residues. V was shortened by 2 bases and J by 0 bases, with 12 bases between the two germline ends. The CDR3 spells CASSFGWIGSGNTIYF. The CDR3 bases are TGCGCCAGCAGCTTCGGGTGGATCGGCTCTGGAAACACCATATATTTT. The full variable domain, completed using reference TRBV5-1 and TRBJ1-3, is KAGVTQTPRYLIKTRGQQVTLSCSPISGHRSVSWYQQTPGQGLQFLFEYFSETQRNKGNFPGRFSGRQFSNSRSEMNVSTLELGDSALYLCASSFGWIGSGNTIYFGEGSWLTVV.

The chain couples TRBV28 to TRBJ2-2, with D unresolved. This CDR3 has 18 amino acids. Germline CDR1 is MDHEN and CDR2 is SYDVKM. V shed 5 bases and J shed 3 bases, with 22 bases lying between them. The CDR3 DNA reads TGTGCCAGCAGTGACGGCAATCTAGGAGACGTCGACACCGGGGAGCTGTTTTTT. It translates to CASSDGNLGDVDTGELFF.

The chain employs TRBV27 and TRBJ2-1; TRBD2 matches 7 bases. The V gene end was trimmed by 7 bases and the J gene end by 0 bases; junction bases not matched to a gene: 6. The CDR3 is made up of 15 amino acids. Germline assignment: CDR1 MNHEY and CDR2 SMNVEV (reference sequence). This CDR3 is CASKAAGSSYNEQFF. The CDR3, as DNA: TGTGCCAGCAAAGCAGCGGGATCCTCCTACAATGAGCAGTTCTTC.

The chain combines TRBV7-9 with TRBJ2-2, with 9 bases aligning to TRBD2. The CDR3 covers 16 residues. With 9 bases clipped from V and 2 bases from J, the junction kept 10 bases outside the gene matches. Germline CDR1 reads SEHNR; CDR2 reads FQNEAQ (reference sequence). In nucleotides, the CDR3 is TGTGCCAGTAACCCCCCTAGCGGGACTAACACCGGGGAGCTGTTTTTT. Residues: CASNPPSGTNTGELFF.

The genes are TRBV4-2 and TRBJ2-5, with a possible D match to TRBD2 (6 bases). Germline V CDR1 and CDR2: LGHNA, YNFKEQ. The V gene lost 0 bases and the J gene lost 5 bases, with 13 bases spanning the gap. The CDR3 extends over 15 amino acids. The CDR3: CASSQDGSLAETQYF. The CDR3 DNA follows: TGTGCCAGCAGCCAAGACGGGAGCCTTGCGGAGACCCAGTACTTC.

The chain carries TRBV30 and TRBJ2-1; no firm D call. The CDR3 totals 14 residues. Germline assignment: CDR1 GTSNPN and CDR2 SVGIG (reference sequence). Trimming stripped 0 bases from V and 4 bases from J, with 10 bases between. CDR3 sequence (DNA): TGTGCCTGGAGTGTATCGGGTGGGTACAATGAGCAGTTCTTC. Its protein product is CAWSVSGGYNEQFF.

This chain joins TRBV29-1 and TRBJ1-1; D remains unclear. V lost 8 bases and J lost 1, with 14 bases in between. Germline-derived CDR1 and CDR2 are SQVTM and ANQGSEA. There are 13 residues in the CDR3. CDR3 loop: CSCLEAQNTEAFF. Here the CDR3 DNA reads TGCAGCTGCCTAGAGGCTCAGAACACTGAAGCTTTCTTT.

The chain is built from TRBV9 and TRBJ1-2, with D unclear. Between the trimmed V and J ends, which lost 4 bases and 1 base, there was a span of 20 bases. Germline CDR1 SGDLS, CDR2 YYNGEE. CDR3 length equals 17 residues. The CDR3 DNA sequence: TGTGCCAGCAGCCTGTATGCCCGGTGGGCTTTTAACTATGGCTACACCTTC. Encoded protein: CASSLYARWAFNYGYTF.

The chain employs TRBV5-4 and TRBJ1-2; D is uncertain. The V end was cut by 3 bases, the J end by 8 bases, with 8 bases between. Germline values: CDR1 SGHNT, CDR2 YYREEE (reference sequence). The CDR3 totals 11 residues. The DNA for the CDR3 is TGTGCCAGCAGCTCCCCGGGGGGCTACACCTTC. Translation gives CASSSPGGYTF.

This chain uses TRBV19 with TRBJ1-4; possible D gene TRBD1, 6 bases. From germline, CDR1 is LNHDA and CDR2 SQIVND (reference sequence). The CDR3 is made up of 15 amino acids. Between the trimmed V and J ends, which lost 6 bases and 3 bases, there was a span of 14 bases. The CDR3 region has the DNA TGTGCCAGTAGCCCCACAGGGAATTCTAATGAAAAACTGTTTTTT. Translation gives CASSPTGNSNEKLFF.

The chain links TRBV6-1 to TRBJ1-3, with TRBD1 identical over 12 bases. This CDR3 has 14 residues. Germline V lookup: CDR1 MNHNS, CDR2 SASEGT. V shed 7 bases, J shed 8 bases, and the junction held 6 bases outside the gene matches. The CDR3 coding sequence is TGTGCCAGCATGCAGGGACAGGGGGCGGACACCATATATTTT. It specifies CASMQGQGADTIYF.

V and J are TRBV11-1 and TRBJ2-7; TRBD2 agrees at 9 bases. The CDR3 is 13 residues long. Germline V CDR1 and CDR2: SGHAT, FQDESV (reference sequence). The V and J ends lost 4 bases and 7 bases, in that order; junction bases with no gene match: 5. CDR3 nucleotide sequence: TGTGCCAGCAGCTCTAGCGGGGTAGGGGAGCAGTACTTC. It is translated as CASSSSGVGEQYF.

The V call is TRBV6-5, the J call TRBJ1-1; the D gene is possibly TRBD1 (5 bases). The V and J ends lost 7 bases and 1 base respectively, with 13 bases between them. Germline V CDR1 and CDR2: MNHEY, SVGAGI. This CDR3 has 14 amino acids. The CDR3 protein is CASILGGKNTEAFF. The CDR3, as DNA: TGTGCCAGCATCCTGGGGGGGAAGAACACTGAAGCTTTCTTT.

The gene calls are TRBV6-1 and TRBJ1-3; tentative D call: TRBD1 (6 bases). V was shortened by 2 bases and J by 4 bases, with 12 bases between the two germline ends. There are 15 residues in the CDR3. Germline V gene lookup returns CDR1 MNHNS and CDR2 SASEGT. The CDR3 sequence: CASSEPSTGGNTIYF. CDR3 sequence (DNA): TGTGCCAGCAGTGAACCTTCGACAGGAGGAAACACCATATATTTT.

The CDR3 reads CSASNEKLFF. The CDR3 region has the DNA TGCAGTGCTTCGAATGAAAAACTGTTTTTT. The gene calls are TRBV20-1 and TRBJ1-4; D unresolved. Germline V gives CDR1 DFQATT, CDR2 SNEGSKA (reference sequence). The CDR3 is 10 residues long. Trimming shortened V by 5 bases and J by 5 bases, and 3 bases separated the two germline ends.

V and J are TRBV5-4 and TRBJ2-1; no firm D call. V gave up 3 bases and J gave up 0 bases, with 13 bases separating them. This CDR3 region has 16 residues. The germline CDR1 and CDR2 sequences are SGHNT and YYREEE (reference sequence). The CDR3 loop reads CASSSATPSSYNEQFF. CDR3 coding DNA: TGTGCCAGCAGCTCCGCAACTCCGAGCTCCTACAATGAGCAGTTCTTC.

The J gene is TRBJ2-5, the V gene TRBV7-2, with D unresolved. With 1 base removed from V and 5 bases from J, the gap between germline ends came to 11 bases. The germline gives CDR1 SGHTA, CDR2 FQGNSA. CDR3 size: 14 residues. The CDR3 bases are TGTGCCAGCAGCTTAGGAAATACCGGGGAGACCCAGTACTTC. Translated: CASSLGNTGETQYF.

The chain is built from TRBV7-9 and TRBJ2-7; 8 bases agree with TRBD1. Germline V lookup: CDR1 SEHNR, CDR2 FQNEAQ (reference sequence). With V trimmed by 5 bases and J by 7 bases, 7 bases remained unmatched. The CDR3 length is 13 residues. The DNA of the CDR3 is TGTGCCAGCAGCCCCGGACAGGGTGATGAGCAGTACTTC. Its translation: CASSPGQGDEQYF.

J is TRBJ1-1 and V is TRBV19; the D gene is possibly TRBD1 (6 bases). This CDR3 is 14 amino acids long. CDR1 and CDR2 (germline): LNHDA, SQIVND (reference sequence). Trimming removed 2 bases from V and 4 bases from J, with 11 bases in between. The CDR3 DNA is TGTGCCAGTAGTATAAACGGACAGAGCACTGAAGCTTTCTTT. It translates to CASSINGQSTEAFF.

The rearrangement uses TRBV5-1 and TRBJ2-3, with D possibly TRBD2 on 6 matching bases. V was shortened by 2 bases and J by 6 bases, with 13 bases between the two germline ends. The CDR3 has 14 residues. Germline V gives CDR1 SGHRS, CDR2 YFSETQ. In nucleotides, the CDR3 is TGCGCCAGCAGCTTAGGCGGGGTTGAGGATACGCAGTATTTT. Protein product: CASSLGGVEDTQYF.

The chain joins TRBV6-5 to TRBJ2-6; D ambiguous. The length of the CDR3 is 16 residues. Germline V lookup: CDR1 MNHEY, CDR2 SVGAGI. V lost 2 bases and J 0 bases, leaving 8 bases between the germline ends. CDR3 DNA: TGTGCCAGCAGTTACGGGCTTCACTCTGGGGCCAACGTCCTGACTTTC. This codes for CASSYGLHSGANVLTF.

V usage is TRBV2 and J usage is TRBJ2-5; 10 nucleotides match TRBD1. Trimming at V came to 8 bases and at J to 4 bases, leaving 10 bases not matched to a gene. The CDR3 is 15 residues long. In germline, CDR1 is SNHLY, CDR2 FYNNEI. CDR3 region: CASPEAGQGTETQYF. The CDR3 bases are TGTGCCAGCCCTGAGGCGGGACAGGGGACAGAGACCCAGTACTTC.

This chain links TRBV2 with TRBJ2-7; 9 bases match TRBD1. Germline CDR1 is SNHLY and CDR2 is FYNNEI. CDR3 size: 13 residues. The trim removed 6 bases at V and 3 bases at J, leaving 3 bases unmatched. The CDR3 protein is CASRQGAGYEQYF. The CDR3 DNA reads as TGTGCCAGCAGACAGGGGGCTGGCTACGAGCAGTACTTC.

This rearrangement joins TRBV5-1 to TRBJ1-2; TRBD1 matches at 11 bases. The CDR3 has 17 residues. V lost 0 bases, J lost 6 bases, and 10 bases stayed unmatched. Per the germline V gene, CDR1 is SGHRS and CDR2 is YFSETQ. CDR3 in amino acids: CASSLAEDRGLPNGYTF. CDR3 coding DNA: TGCGCCAGCAGCTTGGCTGAGGACAGGGGGCTTCCCAATGGCTACACCTTC.

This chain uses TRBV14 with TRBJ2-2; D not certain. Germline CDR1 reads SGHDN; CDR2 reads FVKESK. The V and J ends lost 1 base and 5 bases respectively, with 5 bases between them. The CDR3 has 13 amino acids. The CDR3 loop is CASSQVRTGELFF. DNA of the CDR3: TGTGCCAGCAGCCAAGTGAGGACCGGGGAGCTGTTTTTT.

The CDR3 reads CASSQESGDGTGVYEQYF. The DNA of the CDR3 is TGCGCCAGCAGCCAAGAGAGCGGAGACGGGACAGGGGTCTACGAGCAGTACTTC. The chain links TRBV4-1 to TRBJ2-7; 10 bases are shared with TRBD1. The germline V gene has CDR1 MGHRA and CDR2 YSYEKL. The ends lost 0 bases at V and 3 bases at J; junction bases unmatched: 11. The CDR3 covers 18 residues.

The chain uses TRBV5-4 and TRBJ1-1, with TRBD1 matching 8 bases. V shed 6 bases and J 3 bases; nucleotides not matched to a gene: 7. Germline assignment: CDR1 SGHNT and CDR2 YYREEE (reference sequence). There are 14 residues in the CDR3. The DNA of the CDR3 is TGTGCCAGCACCCGTCCAGGGGGCGACACTGAAGCTTTCTTT. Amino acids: CASTRPGGDTEAFF.

The CDR3 bases are TGTGCCAGCAGCTTGGTATCAGGGGGCGATAATGGCTACACCTTC. Translating it yields CASSLVSGGDNGYTF. The chain employs TRBV5-6 and TRBJ1-2; 8 nucleotides agree with TRBD1. Germline loops: CDR1 SGHDT, CDR2 YYEEEE. V trimming: 0 bases; J trimming: 6 bases; junction bases outside the gene matches: 7. The CDR3 has 15 residues.

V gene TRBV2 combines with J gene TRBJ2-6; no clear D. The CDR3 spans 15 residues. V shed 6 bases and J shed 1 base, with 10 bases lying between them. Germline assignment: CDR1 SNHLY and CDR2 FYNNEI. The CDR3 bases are TGTGCCAGCAGGCTAGTTTCTTCTGGGGCCAACGTCCTGACTTTC. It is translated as CASRLVSSGANVLTF. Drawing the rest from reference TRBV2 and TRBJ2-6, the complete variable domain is EPEVTQTPSHQVTQMGQEVILRCVPISNHLYFYWYRQILGQKVEFLVSFYNNEISEKSEIFDDQFSVERPDGSNFTLKIRSTKLEDSAMYFCASRLVSSGANVLTFGAGSRLTVL.

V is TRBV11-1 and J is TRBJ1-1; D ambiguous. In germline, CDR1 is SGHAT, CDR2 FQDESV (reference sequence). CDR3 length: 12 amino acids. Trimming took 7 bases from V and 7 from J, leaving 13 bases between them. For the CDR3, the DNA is TGTGCCAGCAACCTGAATGAGAATGAAGCTTTCTTT. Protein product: CASNLNENEAFF.